These 20 T cell receptor beta chains share one sample of origin, sequenced in a study of blood T cell repertoires in COVID-19. Only in-frame clones appear in the TCRdb table, and some are missing; sequencing was by immunoSEQ multiplex PCR. The table records 120,000 to 150,000 clones, around nine tenths of them present only once. Sequencing used peripheral blood. The receptors were sampled from a human donor in a cohort sampled during active COVID-19.

The genes are TRBV5-4 and TRBJ1-6, with a weak D call TRBD1 (6 bases). Germline-derived CDR1 and CDR2 are SGHNT and YYREEE (reference sequence). V lost 4 bases to trimming and J lost 7 bases, with 15 bases between them. CDR3 length: 15 residues. CDR3 in DNA: TGTGCCAGCAGCCTAGAAGGACAGACAAATTCACCCCTCCACTTT. It translates to CASSLEGQTNSPLHF.

This chain joins TRBV11-2 and TRBJ2-7; D is perhaps TRBD1 (5 bases). The CDR3 covers 17 residues. Germline lookup yields CDR1 SGHAT and CDR2 FQNNGV. V was clipped by 7 bases and J by 5 bases, with 27 bases between them. The CDR3 DNA is TGTGCCAGCACCCCTTGGGCTCGTGGGCAGGGAAGCAACGAGCAGTACTTC. It yields the protein CASTPWARGQGSNEQYF.

The rearrangement uses TRBV2 and TRBJ2-3, with a weak D call TRBD1 (6 bases). This CDR3 spans 14 amino acids. With 6 bases removed from V and 4 bases from J, the gap between germline ends came to 14 bases. In germline, CDR1 is SNHLY, CDR2 FYNNEI. The DNA of the CDR3 is TGTGCCAGCAGGGAACAGGGATTTGCAGATACGCAGTATTTT. It translates to CASREQGFADTQYF.

The rearrangement joins TRBV6-5 to TRBJ1-5; no definite D call. The CDR3 is 12 amino acids. The V end lost 4 bases, the J end lost 9 bases, and 10 bases lay between the germline ends. Germline V gene sequence: CDR1 MNHEY, CDR2 SVGAGI. In DNA, the CDR3 is TGTGCCAGCAGTTTCGGTTCAGGGCCCCAGCATTTT. Residues: CASSFGSGPQHF.

This clone was seen a few times. The genes are TRBV13 and TRBJ1-1; no reliable D call. The CDR3 totals 11 residues. Germline V CDR1 and CDR2: PRHDT, FYEKMQ (reference sequence). V shed 5 bases and J shed 6 bases, with 7 bases lying between them. The CDR3 sequence is CASSHSSEAFF. CDR3 bases: TGTGCCAGCAGCCATTCATCTGAAGCTTTCTTT.

This chain uses TRBV2 with TRBJ2-3, with TRBD2 matching over 8 bases. V lost 6 bases and J lost 2; bases outside the gene matches: 7. From germline, CDR1 is SNHLY and CDR2 FYNNEI. The CDR3 totals 15 residues. CDR3 nucleotide sequence: TGTGCCAGCAGGCTACTAGCGGCTTCCACAGATACGCAGTATTTT. Translated, it gives CASRLLAASTDTQYF. Full variable domain (missing parts from reference TRBV2 and TRBJ2-3): EPEVTQTPSHQVTQMGQEVILRCVPISNHLYFYWYRQILGQKVEFLVSFYNNEISEKSEIFDDQFSVERPDGSNFTLKIRSTKLEDSAMYFCASRLLAASTDTQYFGPGTRLTVL.

The chain joins TRBV27 to TRBJ2-1, with a weak D call TRBD2 (5 bases). V gave up 3 bases and J gave up 3 bases, with 9 bases separating them. This CDR3 is 14 amino acids long. CDR1 is MNHEY, CDR2 SMNVEV, per germline (reference sequence). The CDR3 region has the DNA TGTGCCAGCAGTTTGAGAGGGCTCTACAATGAGCAGTTCTTC. Its protein is CASSLRGLYNEQFF.

This clone was observed a few times. The chain recombines TRBV3-1 (or the pseudogene TRBV3-2) with TRBJ2-5, with 9 bases that match TRBD2. The CDR3 has 18 amino acids. Germline V gene sequence: CDR1 LGHDT, CDR2 YNNKEL (reference sequence). With 0 bases clipped from V and 3 bases from J, the junction kept 11 bases outside the gene matches. In DNA form, the CDR3 reads TGTGCCAGCAGCCAAGAAAGTCCGACTAGCGGTTTTAAAGAGACCCAGTACTTC. This translates into CASSQESPTSGFKETQYF.

This chain uses TRBV30 with TRBJ2-1, with D perhaps matching TRBD2 (6 bases). CDR1 GTSNPN and CDR2 SVGIG come from the germline V gene (reference sequence). V lost 4 bases to trimming and J lost 2 bases, with 15 bases between them. The CDR3 contains 15 residues. CDR3 in amino acids: CAWKSRRLAYNEQFF. The CDR3 bases are TGTGCCTGGAAAAGCCGGAGACTAGCCTACAATGAGCAGTTCTTC.

The rearrangement uses TRBV6-5 and TRBJ1-2; 7 bases map to TRBD1. Germline values: CDR1 MNHEY, CDR2 SVGAGI. V lost 2 bases to trimming and J lost 5 bases; unmatched junction nucleotides: 5. The CDR3 is 14 residues long. CDR3 loop: CASSYMAGGYGYTF. The CDR3 region has the DNA TGTGCCAGCAGTTACATGGCAGGGGGGTATGGCTACACCTTC.

CDR3 nucleotide sequence: TGTGCCAGCAGCTTGGCCGGGGACACAGATACGCAGTATTTT. Protein: CASSLAGDTDTQYF. This chain links TRBV5-6 with TRBJ2-3, with D perhaps TRBD2 (5 bases). V was cut by 0 bases and J by 2 bases, with 7 bases left in between. The CDR3 has 14 residues. Germline V CDR1 and CDR2: SGHDT, YYEEEE.

V gene TRBV27 combines with J gene TRBJ1-6, with 7 positions matching TRBD1. The CDR3 is made up of 17 amino acids. The germline V gene encodes CDR1 MNHEY and CDR2 SMNVEV (reference sequence). J was trimmed by 8 bases and V by 5 bases; bases with no gene match: 15. CDR3 nucleotide sequence: TGTGCCAGCAGTCCTTACCGGGACAGTATATTCCATTCACCCCTCCACTTT. Amino acids: CASSPYRDSIFHSPLHF.

The chain's CDR3 is CASSLARGRKYEQYF. As DNA, the CDR3 is TGTGCCAGCAGTTTAGCCAGGGGCCGAAAGTACGAGCAGTACTTC. The chain couples TRBV28 to TRBJ2-7; possibly TRBD1 for D (6 bases). CDR3 size: 15 residues. The V end was cut by 2 bases, the J end by 4 bases, with 15 bases between. Germline CDR1 reads MDHEN; CDR2 reads SYDVKM.

This clone was seen a single time. V is TRBV10-1 and J is TRBJ2-2, with 15 bases that match TRBD2. V was clipped by 6 bases and J by 1 base; unmatched bases: 6. From germline, CDR1 is WNHNN and CDR2 SYGVQD (reference sequence). The CDR3 totals 18 residues. The chain's CDR3 is CASSQGLAGGRNTGELFF. The CDR3 nucleotides are TGCGCCAGCAGCCAGGGACTAGCGGGAGGACGGAACACCGGGGAGCTGTTTTTT.

The chain is built from TRBV2 and TRBJ2-1, with 7 bases identical to TRBD2. This CDR3 comprises 15 residues. V lost 8 bases, J lost 2 bases, and 9 bases stayed unmatched. Germline CDR1 is SNHLY and CDR2 is FYNNEI. DNA of the CDR3: TGTGCCAGCGGTTCCGAGCGGGGCACCTACAATGAGCAGTTCTTC. It codes for CASGSERGTYNEQFF.

This sequence joins TRBV15 and TRBJ2-1; TRBD1 might be the D (7 bases). Germline CDR1 reads LNHNV; CDR2 reads YYDKDF (reference sequence). Trimming took 3 bases from V and 4 from J, leaving 13 bases between them. The length of the CDR3 is 15 residues. The CDR3 DNA reads as TGTGCCACCAGCAGTGTCAGGGGGGTATACAATGAGCAGTTCTTC. Protein: CATSSVRGVYNEQFF.

Only one count was recorded for this clone. The V and J genes are TRBV15 and TRBJ2-3; 9 bases line up with TRBD2. The CDR3 contains 15 residues. Germline CDR1 is LNHNV and CDR2 is YYDKDF (reference sequence). The V and J ends lost 3 bases and 2 bases, in that order; junction bases with no gene match: 3. In DNA form, the CDR3 reads TGTGCCACCAGCAGGGCGGGAGGGCCCACAGATACGCAGTATTTT. This translates into CATSRAGGPTDTQYF.

The genes are TRBV3-1 (or the pseudogene TRBV3-2) and TRBJ2-7; maybe TRBD2 (6 bases). The CDR3 is 14 amino acids. Trimming removed 5 bases from V and 2 bases from J, with 13 bases in between. The V gene's germline CDR1 is LGHDT and CDR2 YNNKEL (reference sequence). DNA of the CDR3: TGTGCCAGCAGCACCCGGGACTTAACCTACGAGCAGTACTTC. Protein: CASSTRDLTYEQYF.

The rearrangement uses TRBV30 and TRBJ2-7; D ambiguous. Trimming pared 1 base from V and 2 bases from J, leaving 9 bases between. This CDR3 contains 13 residues. Germline V gene lookup returns CDR1 GTSNPN and CDR2 SVGIG (reference sequence). CDR3 coding DNA: TGTGCCTGGAGTGCCCAGAACGCCTACGAGCAGTACTTC. It yields the protein CAWSAQNAYEQYF.

The CDR3 DNA reads as TGTGCCAGCAGTTCTCGGACTAGCGGGAGAATTGGTGAGCAGTTCTTC. Amino acid sequence: CASSSRTSGRIGEQFF. V gene TRBV27 combines with J gene TRBJ2-1; 13 nucleotides match TRBD2. The CDR3 covers 16 residues. CDR1 and CDR2 (germline): MNHEY, SMNVEV (reference sequence). V was clipped by 4 bases and J by 9 bases; unmatched bases: 9.